This TCR beta chain comes out of a study of blood T cell repertoires in COVID-19. Study at large: Sites across the United States, Italy and Spain contributed samples from acute and convalescent COVID-19. The analysed material was cDNA or gDNA that came from T cells, B-cell-depleted T cells, or PBMCs.

Original processing notes: Counts of nucleated cells, estimated from reference gene primer amplification, were obtained. TCRdb's copy holds only in-frame clones and misses some; the assay was immunoSEQ multiplex PCR. D and trimming come from the DNA, and the V and J calls and clone size come from that table. The sample consists of 250,000 to 350,000 clones, approximately 85% of them appearing once. The CDR3 is 13 amino acids. Germline-derived CDR1 and CDR2 are MNHEY and SMNVEV (reference sequence). Trimming removed 2 bases from V and 4 bases from J, with 6 bases in between. This receptor was taken from a man aged 18 to 30 with active or convalescent COVID-19. The sample comprised peripheral blood. This chain joins TRBV27 and TRBJ1-5; D is uncertain. The CDR3 region is CASSLNPNQPQHF. CDR3 bases: TGTGCCAGCAGTTTAAATCCAAATCAGCCCCAGCATTTT.